Presented here are 25 T cell receptor beta chains from one specimen sequenced in a study of OX40 agonist ivuxolimab in advanced cancers. The table came from immunoSEQ multiplex PCR; TCRdb's copy has only in-frame clones and leaves some out. This repertoire shows roughly 130,000 clones, roughly 93% found once; its top ten account for 0.15% to 0.17%. Sequencing was performed on CD4+ or CD8+ T cells sorted from blood, taken in a trial of the OX40 agonist ivuxolimab. Receptors originate from an adult with an advanced solid tumor such as melanoma, head and neck, liver or kidney cancer.

The rearrangement joins TRBV2 to TRBJ2-7, with D possibly TRBD1 on 6 matching bases. Germline V gene sequence: CDR1 SNHLY, CDR2 FYNNEI. Between the trimmed V and J ends, which lost 4 bases and 0 bases, there was a span of 13 bases. This CDR3 contains 15 residues. The chain's CDR3 is CASSVDRITSYEQYF. The CDR3 region has the DNA TGTGCCAGCAGTGTCGACAGGATCACCTCCTACGAGCAGTACTTC.

This clone was seen a single time. This rearrangement joins TRBV7-2 to TRBJ1-2; 9 bases agree with TRBD1. Per germline, CDR1 SGHTA and CDR2 FQGNSA. J lost 7 bases, V lost 1 base, and 7 bases had no gene match. The CDR3 is made up of 15 amino acids. The CDR3 DNA sequence: TGTGCCAGCAGCTTAGGGGGGACAGGGACGCTTGGCTACACCTTC. Protein sequence: CASSLGGTGTLGYTF. The complete variable domain, with remaining parts taken from reference TRBV7-2 and TRBJ1-2, reads GAGVSQSPSNKVTEKGKDVELRCDPISGHTALYWYRQSLGQGLEFLIYFQGNSAPDKSGLPSDRFSAERTGGSVSTLTIQRTQQEDSAVYLCASSLGGTGTLGYTFGSGTRLTVV.

V is TRBV7-2 and J is TRBJ2-1; D is perhaps TRBD1 (5 bases). With 2 bases removed from V and 6 bases from J, the gap between germline ends came to 11 bases. Germline V gives CDR1 SGHTA, CDR2 FQGNSA. The CDR3 sequence is 14 residues long. The CDR3 spells CASSLTYRTNEQFF. CDR3 nucleotide sequence: TGTGCCAGCAGCTTAACCTACAGGACCAATGAGCAGTTCTTC.

The chain couples TRBV9 to TRBJ2-2; TRBD1 is a possible D gene (5 bases). V was clipped by 2 bases and J by 7 bases, with 12 bases between them. Germline V CDR1 and CDR2: SGDLS, YYNGEE. This CDR3 region has 14 residues. CDR3 in amino acids: CASSVGRAIGELFF. CDR3 coding DNA: TGTGCCAGCAGCGTGGGCAGGGCGATCGGGGAGCTGTTTTTT.

The chain joins TRBV14 to TRBJ2-1, with TRBD2 matching 14 bases. The CDR3 is made up of 19 amino acids. Germline CDR1 SGHDN, CDR2 FVKESK. The junction had 17 bases not matched to a gene; V was cut back by 4 bases and J by 9 bases. CDR3 residues: CASSRTTGTSGRMDSEQFF. The DNA for the CDR3 is TGTGCCAGCAGCCGTACGACCGGGACTAGCGGGAGAATGGATTCTGAGCAGTTCTTC.

This clone was picked up one time. The V and J genes are TRBV6-4 and TRBJ2-1; D perhaps matches TRBD2 (6 bases). Germline V gene lookup returns CDR1 MRHNA and CDR2 SNTAGT. The CDR3 has 17 amino acids. Trimming left V 0 bases short and J 8 bases short, with 20 bases between. The CDR3 coding sequence is TGTGCCAGCAGTGACTCGATGGGGCCGGGGGTTGTCGATGAGCAGTTCTTC. Protein: CASSDSMGPGVVDEQFF.

This chain links TRBV5-1 with TRBJ2-3; 7 bases fit TRBD1. This CDR3 comprises 16 residues. Germline CDR1 is SGHRS and CDR2 is YFSETQ. Germline trimming cut 4 bases from V and 6 bases from J; bases unmatched to any gene: 14. In nucleotides, the CDR3 is TGCGCCAGCAGCGTAGAAACCGGGACAGCCGTTGATACGCAGTATTTT. This sequence encodes CASSVETGTAVDTQYF.

The genes are TRBV7-9 and TRBJ1-4; 7 bases align to TRBD1. Trimming removed 5 bases from V and 6 bases from J; junction bases left unmatched: 12. Germline CDR1 SEHNR, CDR2 FQNEAQ (reference sequence). The CDR3 sequence is 16 residues long. The CDR3 sequence: CASSPTGAGPYEKLFF. In DNA form, the CDR3 reads TGTGCCAGCAGCCCCACAGGGGCAGGGCCCTATGAAAAACTGTTTTTT.

This clone showed up just a few times. V usage is TRBV29-1 and J usage is TRBJ1-2; D might be TRBD1 (6 bases). The CDR3 is 15 amino acids. V lost 0 bases and J 4 bases, leaving 15 bases between the germline ends. Germline V gene data show CDR1 as SQVTM and CDR2 as ANQGSEA. The CDR3, as DNA: TGCAGCGTTGAAGAACGGGGGGGCATCGGCTATGGCTACACCTTC. The encoded protein is CSVEERGGIGYGYTF.

This clone is a singleton in its sample. The chain couples TRBV6-5 to TRBJ2-1, with a weak D call TRBD2 (6 bases). The V gene lost 7 bases and the J gene lost 4 bases, with 14 bases spanning the gap. Germline V gene data show CDR1 as MNHEY and CDR2 as SVGAGI. CDR3 length: 14 residues. CDR3 sequence: CASILRRGYNEQFF. In DNA, the CDR3 is TGTGCCAGCATCCTACGGAGGGGTTACAATGAGCAGTTCTTC.

The chain recombines TRBV10-2 with TRBJ2-5; 7 nucleotides align to TRBD2. V was clipped by 7 bases and J by 1 base; unmatched bases: 15. CDR3 length: 17 residues. The germline CDR1 and CDR2 sequences are WSHSY and SAAADI. This chain's CDR3 is CASTQAWGAGSQETQYF. For the CDR3, the DNA is TGCGCCAGCACCCAGGCGTGGGGAGCGGGGTCCCAAGAGACCCAGTACTTC.

This clone was observed once. The chain uses TRBV7-9 and TRBJ2-2; 7 bases are a match to TRBD1. CDR3 length: 15 amino acids. Per germline, CDR1 SEHNR and CDR2 FQNEAQ (reference sequence). V lost 5 bases to trimming and J lost 7 bases; unmatched junction nucleotides: 10. CDR3 sequence: CASSPRQGYVGELFF. The CDR3 nucleotides are TGTGCCAGCAGCCCTCGACAGGGTTACGTCGGGGAGCTGTTTTTT.

The J gene is TRBJ2-7, the V gene TRBV7-2, with D perhaps TRBD2 (9 bases). The CDR3 sequence is 16 residues long. Between the trimmed V and J ends, which lost 2 bases and 0 bases, there was a span of 14 bases. Germline CDR1 and CDR2: SGHTA and FQGNSA. The CDR3 reads CASSLSSGTGSYEQYF. The CDR3 DNA sequence: TGTGCCAGCAGCTTATCTAGCGGGACAGGCTCCTACGAGCAGTACTTC.

This sequence joins TRBV11-1 and TRBJ2-2; 9 bases map to TRBD2. V dropped 3 bases and J dropped 5; count of bases not matched to a gene: 4. The CDR3 has 15 residues. CDR1 SGHAT and CDR2 FQDESV come from the germline V gene (reference sequence). CDR3 in DNA: TGTGCCAGCAGCTTCGGCCTAGCGGGAACCGGGGAGCTGTTTTTT. Protein product: CASSFGLAGTGELFF. The variable domain in full, with the rest retrieved from reference TRBV11-1 and TRBJ2-2, is EAEVAQSPRYKITEKSQAVAFWCDPISGHATLYWYRQILGQGPELLVQFQDESVVDDSQLPKDRFSAERLKGVDSTLKIQPAELGDSAMYLCASSFGLAGTGELFFGEGSRLTVL.

This rearrangement joins TRBV7-2 to TRBJ2-5, with D possibly TRBD2 on 6 matching bases. Gene TRBJ2-7 matches the end of the DNA better, so the J call may be wrong. The CDR3 has 14 amino acids. Germline V lookup: CDR1 SGHTA, CDR2 FQGNSA. The CDR3 nucleotides read TGTGCCAGCAGCTTATCGGGACTTTCCTACGAGCAGTACTTC. Translated, it gives CASSLSGLSYEQYF.

V is TRBV18 and J is TRBJ1-5; D not resolved. Trimming shortened V by 5 bases and J by 0 bases, and 5 bases separated the two germline ends. This CDR3 has 13 amino acids. Germline lookup yields CDR1 KGHSH and CDR2 LQKENI. CDR3 DNA sequence: TGTGCCAGCTCAATAGATAGCAATCAGCCCCAGCATTTT. Translated, it gives CASSIDSNQPQHF.

V usage is TRBV7-6 and J usage is TRBJ2-2; D gene ambiguous. Germline V lookup: CDR1 SGHVS, CDR2 FNYEAQ. V was pared by 4 bases and J by 0 bases, with 6 bases between. The CDR3 length is 14 residues. Here the CDR3 DNA reads TGTGCCAGCAGCTCCGGTGCGAACACCGGGGAGCTGTTTTTT. This sequence encodes CASSSGANTGELFF.

The V and J genes are TRBV18 and TRBJ1-5; possibly TRBD1 for D (6 bases). CDR1 and CDR2 (germline): KGHSH, LQKENI. This CDR3 contains 15 residues. Trimming removed 2 bases from V and 6 bases from J, with 14 bases in between. The CDR3 coding sequence is TGTGCCAGCTCACCATTGGGGGGCGAGGGTCAGCCCCAGCATTTT. As protein: CASSPLGGEGQPQHF.

The chain links TRBV5-1 to TRBJ2-3; 9 bases align to TRBD2. The J segment lost 1 base and the V segment lost 3 bases, leaving 12 bases of the junction unmatched. Germline values: CDR1 SGHRS, CDR2 YFSETQ. The CDR3 extends over 18 amino acids. This CDR3 is CASSYGSGGVFGTDTQYF. The CDR3, as DNA: TGCGCCAGCAGCTACGGTAGCGGGGGCGTTTTCGGCACAGATACGCAGTATTTT.

The V call is TRBV18, the J call TRBJ1-2, with 7 bases aligning to TRBD1. With 6 bases clipped from V and 0 bases from J, the junction kept 4 bases outside the gene matches. Germline CDR1 KGHSH, CDR2 LQKENI. The CDR3 is 14 amino acids. CDR3 bases: TGTGCCAGCTCCCCGGGACAGACTAACTATGGCTACACCTTC. Translating it yields CASSPGQTNYGYTF.

The chain combines TRBV2 with TRBJ1-1, with D possibly matching TRBD1 (6 bases). The CDR3 has 14 amino acids. V gave up 3 bases and J gave up 1 base, with 9 bases separating them. The germline V gene encodes CDR1 SNHLY and CDR2 FYNNEI. The CDR3 nucleotides are TGTGCCAGCAGTGATCAGGGGTGGAACACTGAAGCTTTCTTT. Translating gives CASSDQGWNTEAFF.

This clone has only one observation. This rearrangement joins TRBV7-9 to TRBJ1-1, with a weak D call TRBD1 (5 bases). Trimming left V 2 bases short and J 3 bases short, with 19 bases between. Germline CDR1 and CDR2: SEHNR and FQNEAQ (reference sequence). The CDR3 consists of 17 residues. The CDR3 sequence is CASSLKIGAGYYTEAFF. CDR3 nucleotides: TGTGCCAGCAGCTTAAAAATCGGTGCAGGGTATTACACTGAAGCTTTCTTT.

The chain uses TRBV5-8 and TRBJ1-1; no definite D call. With 0 bases removed from V and 1 base from J, the gap between germline ends came to 7 bases. Germline V gene lookup returns CDR1 SGHTS and CDR2 YDEGEE. The CDR3 spans 14 residues. The CDR3 sequence is CASSLGRQNTEAFF. The CDR3 nucleotides read TGTGCCAGCAGCTTGGGACGGCAGAACACTGAAGCTTTCTTT.

In its sample, this clone was seen once. V gene TRBV28 combines with J gene TRBJ2-7, with D hard to call. V dropped 2 bases and J dropped 0 bases, with 14 bases sitting between them. Per germline, CDR1 MDHEN and CDR2 SYDVKM. The CDR3 extends over 16 amino acids. CDR3 in amino acids: CASSLGYSLLSYEQYF. CDR3 bases: TGTGCCAGCAGTTTAGGTTACAGCCTGCTCTCCTACGAGCAGTACTTC.

The CDR3 nucleotides are TGTGCCAGCAGGTCGCTAGATACGCAGTATTTT. Translated, it gives CASRSLDTQYF. This sequence joins TRBV28 and TRBJ2-3; D ambiguous. V was pared by 6 bases and J by 5 bases, with 6 bases between. This CDR3 contains 11 residues. Germline-derived CDR1 and CDR2 are MDHEN and SYDVKM.